These 23 T cell receptor beta chains were all obtained from the same sample, sequenced in a study of T cells in tumors after PD-1 blockade. Only in-frame clones appear in the TCRdb table, and some are missing; sequencing was by immunoSEQ multiplex PCR. The data show 45,000 to 60,000 clones, over 70% seen once. The source material was PBMCs, sampled before anti-PD-1 treatment. Every receptor here comes from a human donor with basal cell carcinoma.

This clone appeared a few times. The chain joins TRBV20-1 to TRBJ1-2; maybe TRBD1 (5 bases). The CDR3 consists of 13 residues. V was cut by 3 bases and J by 4 bases, with 12 bases left in between. Germline CDR1 and CDR2: DFQATT and SNEGSKA (reference sequence). The CDR3 DNA follows: TGCAGTGCTAGTAGGGGAGTACTCTATGGCTACACCTTC. This sequence encodes CSASRGVLYGYTF.

The table lists this clone with a few counts. CDR3 DNA sequence: TGCGCCAGCAGCCAAGACGTCGATCAAGAGACCCAGTACTTC. Amino acid sequence: CASSQDVDQETQYF. The rearrangement joins TRBV4-1 to TRBJ2-5; D gene ambiguous. In germline, CDR1 is MGHRA, CDR2 YSYEKL. The CDR3 consists of 14 residues. Trimming left V 0 bases short and J 2 bases short, with 7 bases between.

This rearrangement joins TRBV18 to TRBJ1-5; 12 bases match TRBD1. The junction had 6 bases not matched to a gene; V was cut back by 5 bases and J by 7 bases. In germline, CDR1 is KGHSH, CDR2 LQKENI. This CDR3 contains 15 residues. The CDR3 region has the DNA TGTGCCAGCTCAGGAGGGACAGGGGGCCACCAGCCCCAGCATTTT. This encodes CASSGGTGGHQPQHF.

V usage is TRBV28 and J usage is TRBJ2-7; the match to TRBD1 covers 10 bases. This CDR3 contains 14 residues. J lost 3 bases, V lost 4 bases, and 3 bases had no gene match. The germline CDR1 and CDR2 sequences are MDHEN and SYDVKM. This CDR3 is CASSWTGGSYEQYF. CDR3 nucleotides: TGTGCCAGCAGTTGGACAGGGGGGAGCTACGAGCAGTACTTC. The full variable domain, with the rest looked up from reference TRBV28 and TRBJ2-7, is DVKVTQSSRYLVKRTGEKVFLECVQDMDHENMFWYRQDPGLGLRLIYFSYDVKMKEKGDIPEGYSVSREKKERFSLILESASTNQTSMYLCASSWTGGSYEQYFGPGTRLTVT.

CDR3 coding DNA: TGTGCCAGCAGTTACCCTTCGGGGGGGCCCTTCTCCTACGAGCAGTACTTC. Protein product: CASSYPSGGPFSYEQYF. The chain links TRBV27 to TRBJ2-7; 8 bases map to TRBD2. The germline gives CDR1 MNHEY, CDR2 SMNVEV (reference sequence). Losses at the gene ends were 4 bases for V and 0 bases for J; bases not matched to a gene: 11. The CDR3 length is 17 residues.

This clone appeared a single time. V usage is TRBV2 and J usage is TRBJ1-2, with no clear D. The CDR3 has 13 amino acids. Trimming cost V 6 bases and J 8 bases, with 16 bases left between them. CDR1 SNHLY and CDR2 FYNNEI come from the germline V gene. CDR3 region: CASRWTARGGYTF. The DNA for the CDR3 is TGTGCCAGCAGATGGACCGCCCGGGGAGGCTACACCTTC.

The rearrangement joins TRBV10-3 to TRBJ1-1; D gene uncertain. The CDR3 is made up of 13 amino acids. Germline loops: CDR1 ENHRY, CDR2 SYGVKD. Trimming took 0 bases from V and 3 from J, leaving 5 bases between them. The CDR3 DNA reads TGTGCCATCAGTGAGTCCAGGTACACTGAAGCTTTCTTT. Translation: CAISESRYTEAFF.

This chain connects TRBV18 to TRBJ1-3; 8 positions match TRBD1. The CDR3 contains 15 residues. CDR1 and CDR2 from the germline V gene are KGHSH and LQKENI. V was pared by 6 bases and J by 0 bases, with 4 bases of the junction left unmatched. The CDR3 DNA sequence: TGTGCCAGCTCTACGACAGGGGACTCTGGAAACACCATATATTTT. Residues: CASSTTGDSGNTIYF.

Comment on this clone: This sample includes further DNA sequences coding for the same CDR3. The rearrangement joins TRBV7-9 to TRBJ2-7; D might be TRBD1 (5 bases). The ends were cut back, 5 bases at V and 1 base at J, with 12 bases in the middle. The CDR3 consists of 14 residues. Germline CDR1 is SEHNR and CDR2 is FQNEAQ (reference sequence). CDR3 coding DNA: TGTGCCAGCAGCCCACGACAGTCGTCCTACGAGCAGTACTTC. This translates into CASSPRQSSYEQYF.

The rearrangement joins TRBV5-6 to TRBJ2-2; D gene unclear. V was cut by 0 bases and J by 3 bases, with 12 bases left in between. CDR1 is SGHDT, CDR2 YYEEEE, per germline. This CDR3 contains 16 residues. CDR3 in DNA: TGTGCCAGCAGCTTGGACAAGGGCCTAGACACCGGGGAGCTGTTTTTT. It encodes CASSLDKGLDTGELFF.

The chain combines TRBV10-3 with TRBJ2-7; D is uncertain. With 11 bases removed from V and 0 bases from J, the gap between germline ends came to 14 bases. Germline CDR1 and CDR2: ENHRY and SYGVKD. The CDR3 length is 13 residues. This CDR3 reads CAVSDGASYEQYF. The CDR3 nucleotides are TGTGCCGTGAGCGATGGAGCCTCCTACGAGCAGTACTTC.

The chain joins TRBV7-2 to TRBJ1-2; TRBD1 might be the D (6 bases). The CDR3 spans 14 residues. Trimming pared 5 bases from V and 4 bases from J, leaving 14 bases between. Germline V CDR1 and CDR2: SGHTA, FQGNSA. The CDR3 region is CASSPPGATYGYTF. DNA of the CDR3: TGTGCCAGCAGCCCCCCAGGGGCCACCTATGGCTACACCTTC.

The genes are TRBV6-5 and TRBJ1-3; no clear D gene. Germline V gives CDR1 MNHEY, CDR2 SVGAGI. V lost 2 bases and J 5 bases, leaving 13 bases between the germline ends. This CDR3 region has 15 residues. In DNA, the CDR3 is TGTGCCAGCAGTTACAGGCGGGATGGGAGAAACACCATATATTTT. Encoded protein: CASSYRRDGRNTIYF.

This chain joins TRBV4-2 and TRBJ2-3, with TRBD2 as a possible D gene (6 bases). The CDR3 contains 16 residues. CDR1 and CDR2 (germline): LGHNA, YNFKEQ. V was clipped by 1 base and J by 4 bases, with 15 bases between them. This CDR3 reads CASSQAGTLTPDTQYF. Here the CDR3 DNA reads TGTGCCAGCAGCCAAGCTGGGACTCTAACCCCAGATACGCAGTATTTT.

This clone was seen just once. J is TRBJ1-1 and V is TRBV19, with D hard to call. The CDR3 has 11 amino acids. Trimming took off 7 bases at V and 8 bases at J, with 11 bases between the two ends. Germline lookup yields CDR1 LNHDA and CDR2 SQIVND (reference sequence). The CDR3 here is CASKEEAEAFF. DNA for the CDR3: TGTGCCAGTAAGGAGGAAGCGGAAGCTTTCTTT.

The CDR3 sequence is CASSLSGREQFF. The CDR3 DNA reads as TGTGCCAGCAGTCTTAGCGGGCGGGAGCAGTTCTTC. The chain is built from TRBV6-5 and TRBJ2-1; 7 bases agree with TRBD2. Germline assignment: CDR1 MNHEY and CDR2 SVGAGI. The V gene end was trimmed by 5 bases and the J gene end by 10 bases; junction bases not matched to a gene: 5. The CDR3 length is 12 residues.

The CDR3 here is CASSQDAVRASGNTIYF. The DNA of the CDR3 is TGTGCCAGCAGCCAAGATGCGGTCAGGGCCTCTGGAAACACCATATATTTT. The chain employs TRBV4-2 and TRBJ1-3; D is perhaps TRBD1 (5 bases). The germline V gene has CDR1 LGHNA and CDR2 YNFKEQ. Trimming took off 0 bases at V and 0 bases at J, with 12 bases between the two ends. This CDR3 spans 17 amino acids.

The chain joins TRBV2 to TRBJ1-5; perhaps TRBD1 as D (5 bases). V was shortened by 6 bases and J by 1 base, with 10 bases between the two germline ends. Germline loops: CDR1 SNHLY, CDR2 FYNNEI. CDR3 length: 14 residues. The CDR3 here is CASRSGLSNQPQHF. Here the CDR3 DNA reads TGTGCCAGCAGATCGGGACTAAGCAATCAGCCCCAGCATTTT. The full variable domain, completed using reference TRBV2 and TRBJ1-5, is EPEVTQTPSHQVTQMGQEVILRCVPISNHLYFYWYRQILGQKVEFLVSFYNNEISEKSEIFDDQFSVERPDGSNFTLKIRSTKLEDSAMYFCASRSGLSNQPQHFGDGTRLSIL.

This sequence joins TRBV7-2 and TRBJ2-3, with D unresolved. V lost 3 bases and J lost 5, with 18 bases in between. The CDR3 consists of 16 residues. Germline assignment: CDR1 SGHTA and CDR2 FQGNSA. The CDR3 here is CASSFFPGARVDTQYF. DNA for the CDR3: TGTGCCAGCAGCTTCTTCCCGGGCGCCCGAGTAGATACGCAGTATTTT.

This clone was picked up a small number of times. The gene calls are TRBV5-6 and TRBJ2-7; 11 bases align to TRBD1. Looked up from germline, CDR1 is SGHDT and CDR2 is YYEEEE. This CDR3 is built from 15 residues. Trimming removed 4 bases from V and 2 bases from J; junction bases left unmatched: 5. CDR3 nucleotides: TGTGCCAGCAGCACAGGACAGGGGGCGGCCTACGAGCAGTACTTC. Translated, it gives CASSTGQGAAYEQYF.

The chain uses TRBV20-1 and TRBJ1-2; D is perhaps TRBD1 (5 bases). Germline loops: CDR1 DFQATT, CDR2 SNEGSKA (reference sequence). This CDR3 is built from 13 residues. Deletions cut 3 bases from V and 4 bases from J, with 12 bases between. The CDR3, as DNA: TGCAGTGCTAGTAACAGGATCTCCTATGGCTACACCTTC. Its translation: CSASNRISYGYTF.

The genes are TRBV2 and TRBJ2-3; 11 nucleotides align to TRBD1. Germline values: CDR1 SNHLY, CDR2 FYNNEI. The junction had 6 bases not matched to a gene; V was cut back by 7 bases and J by 3 bases. This CDR3 has 15 residues. In DNA form, the CDR3 reads TGTGCCAGCATCGAAGGGACAGGGGGGACAGATACGCAGTATTTT. Amino acid sequence: CASIEGTGGTDTQYF.

This clone was seen more than once but under ten times. This sequence joins TRBV18 and TRBJ2-3, with D uncertain. The CDR3 runs 13 residues. The germline V gene encodes CDR1 KGHSH and CDR2 LQKENI. The V end was cut by 3 bases, the J end by 4 bases, with 8 bases between. This CDR3 reads CASSPDSADTQYF. The CDR3 nucleotides are TGTGCCAGCTCACCTGATTCGGCAGATACGCAGTATTTT.